Listed below are T cell receptor beta chains from one sample, sequenced in a study of T cell responses to AZD1222 COVID-19 vaccine. TCRdb keeps only in-frame clones here, not all; method: immunoSEQ multiplex PCR. Of tens of thousands of clones listed, about 90% are singletons. The source material was peripheral blood, sampled on day 0 of AZD1222 vaccination. Receptors originate from an adult in good health. Both conserved end residues are part of each CDR3. Fields, in order: V gene, D gene, J gene, CDR3 protein, CDR3 DNA. A D gene is named only where the DNA matches it firmly.

TRBV28	TRBD1	TRBJ1-5	CASSKQGGINNQPQHF	TGTGCCAGCAGTAAACAGGGGGGAATAAACAATCAGCCCCAGCATTTT
TRBV30	TRBD1	TRBJ1-3	CAWSTGGLSLPGNTIYF	TGTGCCTGGTCTACAGGGGGCTTATCCCTCCCTGGAAACACCATATATTTT
TRBV18	NA	TRBJ2-5	CASSPRQETQYF	TGTGCCAGCTCACCACGCCAAGAGACCCAGTACTTC
TRBV18	NA	TRBJ2-3	CASSADTQYF	TGTGCCAGCTCAGCAGATACGCAGTATTTT
TRBV23-1	NA	TRBJ2-3	CASKSRRYGSDTQYF	TGCGCCAGCAAATCCCGTCGGTACGGTTCAGATACGCAGTATTTT
TRBV5-5	NA	TRBJ1-2	CASSEGLARGYTF	TGTGCCAGCAGCGAGGGACTAGCTCGGGGCTACACCTTC
TRBV29-1	NA	TRBJ2-6	CSVGESGANVLTF	TGCAGCGTTGGGGAATCTGGGGCCAACGTCCTGACTTTC
TRBV6-1	NA	TRBJ2-5	CASSEPETQYF	TGTGCCAGCAGTGAACCCGAGACCCAGTACTTC
TRBV18	NA	TRBJ1-6	CASSPQGPYNSPLHF	TGTGCCAGCTCACCGCAGGGTCCCTATAATTCACCCCTCCACTTT
TRBV7-3	TRBD2	TRBJ2-5	CASSPSGREETQYF	TGTGCCAGCAGCCCCAGCGGGAGGGAGGAGACCCAGTACTTC
TRBV18	NA	TRBJ1-1	CASSPGQPGTEAFF	TGTGCCAGCTCACCGGGGCAGCCGGGGACTGAAGCTTTCTTT
TRBV7-3	NA	TRBJ1-2	CASSLIGPGSLGGYTF	TGTGCCAGCAGCTTAATAGGTCCGGGATCGCTCGGTGGCTACACCTTC
TRBV27	NA	TRBJ1-1	CASSSANTEAFF	TGTGCCAGCAGTTCCGCGAACACTGAAGCTTTCTTT
TRBV6-5	NA	TRBJ1-3	CASSSVSGNTIYF	TGTGCCAGCAGCTCCGTCTCTGGAAACACCATATATTTT